A single sample is the source of the 27 T cell receptor beta chains below, sequenced in a study of shared clonotypes between healthy human individuals. TCRdb keeps only in-frame clones here, not all; method: immunoSEQ multiplex PCR. The sample lists about 2.1 million clones, 93% occurring once. In the naive CD8 group, cells lacked CD45RO and were positively selected for CCR7, so terminally differentiated effector memory CD45RA+ cells were left out. Sequenced: naive CD8+ T cells from PBMCs. The receptors shown here come from a man between 18 and 35 years old in good health. Some clones in this sample may be carry-over from other donors' samples.

The J gene is TRBJ1-5, the V gene TRBV21-1. TRBV21-1 is listed as a pseudogene. This CDR3 region has 12 residues. CDR3 residues: CARIGSNQPQHF. The CDR3 DNA is TGTGCCAGGATCGGTAGCAATCAGCCCCAGCATTTT.

Note on this clone: Other DNA sequences in this specimen translate into the identical CDR3. J is TRBJ2-7 and V is TRBV5-1, with 8 positions matching TRBD2. CDR3 length equals 15 residues. Trimming cost V 0 bases and J 3 bases; bases outside gene matches: 5. The germline gives CDR1 SGHRS, CDR2 YFSETQ. CDR3 in amino acids: CASSLDLAGRYEQYF. CDR3 bases: TGCGCCAGCAGCTTGGACCTAGCGGGTCGCTACGAGCAGTACTTC.

The CDR3 sequence: CASSQAGTLSEHEQFF. CDR3 nucleotides: TGCGCCAGCAGCCAGGCCGGGACCCTTAGTGAACATGAGCAGTTCTTC. This chain connects TRBV4-3 to TRBJ2-1; D may correspond to TRBD1 or TRBD2 (5 bases each). CDR1 and CDR2 (germline): LGHNA, YSLEER. CDR3 length equals 16 residues. The V and J ends lost 3 bases and 8 bases respectively, with 20 bases between them.

The rearrangement uses TRBV10-2 and TRBJ2-1, with D perhaps matching TRBD2 (6 bases). The CDR3 totals 15 residues. Germline CDR1 reads WSHSY; CDR2 reads SAAADI. Trimming took 2 bases from V and 2 from J, leaving 10 bases between them. CDR3 sequence: CASSEVAATYNEQFF. The CDR3 DNA reads TGCGCCAGCAGTGAGGTAGCGGCTACCTACAATGAGCAGTTCTTC.

V is TRBV4-2 and J is TRBJ1-3, with D tentatively TRBD1 (5 bases). V lost 0 bases and J lost 9, with 24 bases in between. Germline-derived CDR1 and CDR2 are LGHNA and YNFKEQ. This CDR3 contains 18 residues. The CDR3 sequence is CASSQETPGTEGSGTIYF. CDR3 coding DNA: TGTGCCAGCAGCCAAGAGACCCCTGGGACGGAGGGGAGTGGCACCATATATTTT.

A note on this clone: The sample holds other DNA sequences that translate to the same CDR3. This chain links TRBV27 with TRBJ1-2; D might be TRBD1 (5 bases). This CDR3 has 14 residues. V lost 3 bases, J lost 3 bases, and 11 bases lay in between. The germline V gene encodes CDR1 MNHEY and CDR2 SMNVEV (reference sequence). The chain's CDR3 is CASSFGTGHYGYTF. The CDR3 DNA is TGTGCCAGCAGTTTTGGGACGGGGCACTATGGCTACACCTTC.

The table lists this clone with a count of one. The J gene is TRBJ2-1, the V gene TRBV11-3; TRBD1 matches 10 bases. Trimming removed 1 base from V and 4 bases from J; junction bases left unmatched: 4. CDR1 and CDR2 from the germline V gene are SGHNT and YENEEA. The CDR3 has 16 residues. The CDR3 coding sequence is TGTGCCAGCAGCTTAGTGGGACAGGGGAGATACAATGAGCAGTTCTTC. Protein sequence: CASSLVGQGRYNEQFF.

Turning to this clone: This sample also contains other DNA sequences that code for the same CDR3. This chain connects TRBV7-6 to TRBJ2-3, with D possibly being TRBD2 (5 bases). CDR1 is SGHVS, CDR2 FNYEAQ, per germline. V dropped 0 bases and J dropped 3 bases, with 7 bases sitting between them. The CDR3 loop spans 14 amino acids. This chain's CDR3 is CASSLAGRTDTQYF. In nucleotides, the CDR3 is TGTGCCAGCAGCTTAGCAGGGAGAACAGATACGCAGTATTTT.

The J gene is TRBJ2-1, the V gene TRBV4-3, with 8 bases identical to TRBD1. CDR3 length equals 16 residues. V shed 6 bases and J 4 bases; nucleotides not matched to a gene: 11. From germline, CDR1 is LGHNA and CDR2 YSLEER. As DNA, the CDR3 is TGCGCCAGCAGAAAAGAGGTGGACAGGGTATACAATGAGCAGTTCTTC. Residues: CASRKEVDRVYNEQFF.

Turning to this clone: The same CDR3 also results from other DNA sequences found in this sample. The V and J genes are TRBV27 and TRBJ1-5, with 7 nucleotides matching TRBD1. The CDR3 consists of 14 residues. Germline loops: CDR1 MNHEY, CDR2 SMNVEV (reference sequence). With 2 bases clipped from V and 2 bases from J, the junction kept 0 bases outside the gene matches. CDR3 nucleotide sequence: TGTGCCAGCAGTTTAGGACAGGGCAATCAGCCCCAGCATTTT. Its protein product is CASSLGQGNQPQHF.

This clone was recorded a few times. This chain joins TRBV20-1 and TRBJ1-1; D not certain. The CDR3 spans 11 residues. In germline, CDR1 is DFQATT, CDR2 SNEGSKA (reference sequence). The germline V and J ends were trimmed by 2 bases and 3 bases, with 4 bases remaining between them. The CDR3 coding sequence is TGCAGTGCTAGAACGTACACTGAAGCTTTCTTT. As protein: CSARTYTEAFF.

The chain combines TRBV7-9 with TRBJ2-2; 10 bases align to TRBD2. The CDR3 loop spans 18 amino acids. V lost 4 bases and J lost 0; bases outside the gene matches: 8. Looked up from germline, CDR1 is SEHNR and CDR2 is FQNEAQ (reference sequence). CDR3 amino acids: CASSSAGLANANTGELFF. CDR3 nucleotides: TGTGCCAGCAGCTCCGCGGGACTAGCGAACGCGAACACCGGGGAGCTGTTTTTT.

The chain links TRBV5-1 to TRBJ2-1, with 9 bases fitting TRBD1. The CDR3 spans 17 residues. From germline, CDR1 is SGHRS and CDR2 YFSETQ. V shed 6 bases and J 6 bases; nucleotides not matched to a gene: 16. The CDR3 DNA reads TGCGCCAGCATGGGGTTGGAGTGGACAGGGGAGGGCAATGAGCAGTTCTTC. Translation: CASMGLEWTGEGNEQFF. Complete variable domain (other parts from reference TRBV5-1 and TRBJ2-1): KAGVTQTPRYLIKTRGQQVTLSCSPISGHRSVSWYQQTPGQGLQFLFEYFSETQRNKGNFPGRFSGRQFSNSRSEMNVSTLELGDSALYLCASMGLEWTGEGNEQFFGPGTRLTVL.

Of note for this clone: The identical CDR3 is also encoded by other nucleotide sequences in the sample. V gene TRBV27 combines with J gene TRBJ2-5; D is uncertain. Trimming took 3 bases from V and 4 from J, leaving 3 bases between them. The CDR3 runs to 11 residues. The germline V gene has CDR1 MNHEY and CDR2 SMNVEV (reference sequence). The CDR3 reads CASSFRETQYF. For the CDR3, the DNA is TGTGCCAGCAGTTTTAGAGAGACCCAGTACTTC.

The chain links TRBV9 to TRBJ1-2; the D gene is possibly TRBD1 (5 bases). The CDR3 totals 15 residues. Germline values: CDR1 SGDLS, CDR2 YYNGEE. Trimming cost V 2 bases and J 0 bases, with 11 bases left between them. CDR3 amino acids: CASSVTGTSNYGYTF. CDR3 nucleotides: TGTGCCAGCAGCGTTACCGGGACCTCTAACTATGGCTACACCTTC.

V gene TRBV19 combines with J gene TRBJ1-1; weak D call: TRBD1 (5 bases). Trimming pared 9 bases from V and 8 bases from J, leaving 10 bases between. Looked up from germline, CDR1 is LNHDA and CDR2 is SQIVND (reference sequence). CDR3 length: 10 amino acids. The CDR3 region has the DNA TGTGCCAGCCGGGGGTACGAAGCTTTCTTT. This gives the protein CASRGYEAFF. Variable domain in full (rest from reference TRBV19 and TRBJ1-1): DGGITQSPKYLFRKEGQNVTLSCEQNLNHDAMYWYRQDPGQGLRLIYYSQIVNDFQKGDIAEGYSVSREKKESFPLTVTSAQKNPTAFYLCASRGYEAFFGQGTRLTVV.

The gene calls are TRBV9 and TRBJ2-5; D may be TRBD1 (5 bases). This CDR3 has 13 amino acids. Germline V CDR1 and CDR2: SGDLS, YYNGEE. Trimming left V 4 bases short and J 3 bases short, with 10 bases between. CDR3 nucleotides: TGTGCCAGCAGCAACCGCAGGGAAGAGACCCAGTACTTC. Protein product: CASSNRREETQYF.

The chain joins TRBV5-6 to TRBJ2-2; D gene ambiguous. Germline V gives CDR1 SGHDT, CDR2 YYEEEE. V was clipped by 5 bases and J by 0 bases, with 8 bases between them. CDR3 length equals 14 residues. The DNA of the CDR3 is TGTGCCAGCAGTATAAACACGAACACCGGGGAGCTGTTTTTT. Encoded protein: CASSINTNTGELFF.

J is TRBJ2-3 and V is TRBV5-6; TRBD2 agrees at 8 bases. Per germline, CDR1 SGHDT and CDR2 YYEEEE. The CDR3 is 16 amino acids. The junction had 6 bases not matched to a gene; V was cut back by 1 base and J by 2 bases. The CDR3 loop reads CASSLMSSGYTDTQYF. The CDR3 DNA sequence: TGTGCCAGCAGCTTGATGTCTAGCGGGTACACAGATACGCAGTATTTT.

The rearrangement joins TRBV28 to TRBJ2-7; 9 positions match TRBD2. The CDR3 runs 14 residues. Germline V gene data show CDR1 as MDHEN and CDR2 as SYDVKM. With 7 bases clipped from V and 1 base from J, the junction kept 5 bases outside the gene matches. The CDR3 DNA sequence: TGTGCCAGCAAACTAGCGGGTTGGTCCTACGAGCAGTACTTC. This sequence encodes CASKLAGWSYEQYF.

The genes are TRBV7-8 and TRBJ2-7, with D hard to call. This CDR3 is 13 amino acids long. Germline CDR1 and CDR2: SGHVS and FQNEAQ. V was pared by 1 base and J by 6 bases, with 10 bases between. CDR3 in amino acids: CASSLGVGPEQYF. In DNA, the CDR3 is TGTGCCAGCAGCTTAGGGGTAGGGCCCGAGCAGTACTTC.

The chain has TRBV7-9 and TRBJ1-2, with D possibly being TRBD1 (5 bases). The CDR3 length is 13 residues. Trimming stripped 5 bases from V and 1 base from J, with 8 bases between. The germline V gene encodes CDR1 SEHNR and CDR2 FQNEAQ (reference sequence). The CDR3 sequence is CASSQQGNYGYTF. The DNA for the CDR3 is TGTGCCAGCAGCCAGCAGGGTAACTATGGCTACACCTTC. Filled out from reference TRBV7-9 and TRBJ1-2, the complete variable domain reads DTGVSQNPRHKITKRGQNVTFRCDPISEHNRLYWYRQTLGQGPEFLTYFQNEAQLEKSRLLSDRFSAERPKGSFSTLEIQRTEQGDSAMYLCASSQQGNYGYTFGSGTRLTVV.

V usage is TRBV2 and J usage is TRBJ1-5; a weak D match, TRBD1 (6 bases). Trimming shortened V by 5 bases and J by 4 bases, and 12 bases separated the two germline ends. Germline values: CDR1 SNHLY, CDR2 FYNNEI. This CDR3 contains 14 residues. The CDR3: CASSPQGPNQPQHF. The DNA of the CDR3 is TGTGCCAGCAGTCCACAGGGACCTAATCAGCCCCAGCATTTT.

This chain connects TRBV27 to TRBJ1-5; D gene ambiguous. In germline, CDR1 is MNHEY, CDR2 SMNVEV (reference sequence). CDR3 size: 15 residues. Trimming stripped 0 bases from V and 7 bases from J, with 13 bases between. The CDR3 here is CASSLSVHLGQPQHF. Here the CDR3 DNA reads TGTGCCAGCAGTTTATCGGTCCACTTAGGGCAGCCCCAGCATTTT.

This rearrangement joins TRBV15 to TRBJ1-2; TRBD1 aligns across 10 bases. The CDR3 is 18 residues long. Germline trimming cut 0 bases from V and 5 bases from J; bases unmatched to any gene: 12. From germline, CDR1 is LNHNV and CDR2 YYDKDF (reference sequence). CDR3 residues: CATSRESGTGVSVYGYTF. The DNA of the CDR3 is TGTGCCACCAGCAGAGAATCCGGGACAGGGGTTTCCGTTTATGGCTACACCTTC.

The chain couples TRBV6-1 to TRBJ2-2; D is undetermined. Germline V CDR1 and CDR2: MNHNS, SASEGT. This CDR3 is built from 13 residues. The germline V and J ends were trimmed by 6 bases and 5 bases, with 10 bases remaining between them. The DNA of the CDR3 is TGTGCCAGCAGCCAACTCGTTACCGGGGAGCTGTTTTTT. This encodes CASSQLVTGELFF.

The chain links TRBV21-1 to TRBJ1-1; TRBD1 is taken as the D call from the table, unchecked against the DNA. TRBV21-1 is noted as a pseudogene. The CDR3 totals 20 residues. The CDR3 nucleotides are TGTGCCAGCAGCAAAACCCTAAACCGGATTTACAGGTTAATGAACACTGAAGCTTTCTTT. It translates to CASSKTLNRIYRLMNTEAFF.